This T cell receptor (beta chain) comes out of a study of T cell clonotyping in hematopoietic cell transplantation. The V gene's germline CDR1 is MNHEY and CDR2 SVGAGI. V dropped 2 bases and J dropped 3 bases, with 11 bases sitting between them. This CDR3 comprises 14 residues. Time point reported: recipient sample about 28 days before transplant, after cytoreduction. Generated by immunoSEQ multiplex PCR, the TCRdb table keeps only in-frame clones and is missing some. The sample lists about 36,000 clones, 90% to 95% seen once, with around 1.5% in the top ten. The gene calls are TRBV6-5 and TRBJ2-7, with D uncertain. The sample consisted of peripheral blood mononuclear cells, taken before stem cell transplant. The sequence came from a man aged 40-50 years with chronic myeloid leukemia. Some clones in this sample may be carry-over from other donors' samples. CDR3 DNA sequence: TGTGCCAGCAGTTACCGTAGTAGTTTCTACGAGCAGTACTTC. Its translation: CASSYRSSFYEQYF.